This TCR beta chain was profiled in a study of blood T cell repertoires in COVID-19. About the research overall: Donors in the United States, Italy and Spain gave samples during acute or convalescent COVID-19. Sources were T cells, B-cell-depleted T cells, or PBMCs; the material itself was cDNA or gDNA.

In the original workflow: Estimation of nucleated cell counts was performed using reference gene primer amplification. Generated by immunoSEQ multiplex PCR, the TCRdb table keeps only in-frame clones and is missing some. V and J calls and clone size follow that table, whereas D and trimming were derived from the DNA. The data contain a few hundred thousand clones, about 79% of them seen just once; the ten biggest clones take up roughly 1.4%. The CDR3 consists of 16 residues. V lost 0 bases, J lost 4 bases, and 6 bases stayed unmatched. CDR1 and CDR2 (germline): LGHNA, YSLEER. Specimen: peripheral blood. The receptor was isolated from a middle-aged woman who had recovered from COVID-19. The V and J genes are TRBV4-3 and TRBJ2-1; 7 nucleotides agree with TRBD1. DNA of the CDR3: TGCGCCAGCAGCCAAGATTTCGGGACAGTATACAATGAGCAGTTCTTC. Encoded protein: CASSQDFGTVYNEQFF.